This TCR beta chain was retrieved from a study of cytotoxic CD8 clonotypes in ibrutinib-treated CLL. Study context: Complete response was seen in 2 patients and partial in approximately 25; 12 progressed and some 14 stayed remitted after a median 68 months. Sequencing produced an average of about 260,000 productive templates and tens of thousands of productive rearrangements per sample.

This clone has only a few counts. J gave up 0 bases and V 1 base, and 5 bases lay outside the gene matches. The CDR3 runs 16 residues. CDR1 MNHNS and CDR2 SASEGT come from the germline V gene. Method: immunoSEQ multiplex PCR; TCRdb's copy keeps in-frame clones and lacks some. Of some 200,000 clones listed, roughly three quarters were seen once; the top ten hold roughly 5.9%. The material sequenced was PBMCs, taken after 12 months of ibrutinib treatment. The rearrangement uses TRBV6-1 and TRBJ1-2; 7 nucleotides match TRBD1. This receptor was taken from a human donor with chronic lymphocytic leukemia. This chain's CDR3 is CASSEESGQANYGYTF. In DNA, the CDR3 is TGTGCCAGCAGTGAAGAGTCTGGACAGGCTAACTATGGCTACACCTTC.